The 20 T cell receptor beta chains given below trace back to one sample, sequenced in a study of molecular identifiers for immune sequencing clone quantification. TCRdb itself ran the PCR reads through MiXCR, one entry per CDR3 protein. Here the sample spans some 41,000 distinct CDR3 sequences, roughly 20% being singletons. The sample comprised naive CD8+ T cells from blood, with Jurkat cell RNA spiked in. Documented subset: FACS-sorted CD8+CD4-CCR7+CD45RA+ naive T cells. The source of these receptors is a human donor in good health. Some libraries in this study had Jurkat cell RNA spiked in.

The V and J genes are TRBV7-8 and TRBJ2-2; 12 nucleotides agree with TRBD2. Germline V gene lookup returns CDR1 SGHVS and CDR2 FQNEAQ. V gave up 2 bases and J gave up 5 bases; unmatched junction bases: 3. This CDR3 region has 16 residues. The CDR3 coding sequence is TGTGCCAGCAGCTTACCTGGACTAGCGGGAACCGGGGAGCTGTTTTTT. This encodes CASSLPGLAGTGELFF.

This clonotype has ten or more counts. The chain has TRBV29-1 and TRBJ2-3; the D is unclear. Germline V gene data show CDR1 as SQVTM and CDR2 as ANQGSEA. Trimming pared 1 base from V and 0 bases from J, leaving 8 bases between. The length of the CDR3 is 14 residues. The CDR3 here is CSVEGLRSTDTQYF. The DNA of the CDR3 is TGCAGCGTTGAAGGGTTGAGGAGCACAGATACGCAGTATTTT.

This clonotype has just a few counts. The genes are TRBV11-3 and TRBJ2-1; TRBD2 aligns across 9 bases. CDR1 and CDR2 (germline): SGHNT, YENEEA. The length of the CDR3 is 13 residues. Losses at the gene ends were 3 bases for V and 8 bases for J; bases not matched to a gene: 2. CDR3 in amino acids: CASSFGTSYEQFF. CDR3 DNA sequence: TGTGCCAGCAGCTTCGGGACTAGCTATGAGCAGTTCTTC.

This clonotype has ten or more counts. V gene TRBV5-1 combines with J gene TRBJ2-7; D not resolved. The CDR3 is 12 amino acids. The germline V and J ends were trimmed by 2 bases and 3 bases, with 6 bases remaining between them. Germline-derived CDR1 and CDR2 are SGHRS and YFSETQ. CDR3 nucleotides: TGCGCCAGCAGCTTTAACAGCTACGAGCAGTACTTC. This sequence encodes CASSFNSYEQYF. Using reference TRBV5-1 and TRBJ2-7 for the parts outside the CDR3, the full variable domain is KAGVTQTPRYLIKTRGQQVTLSCSPISGHRSVSWYQQTPGQGLQFLFEYFSETQRNKGNFPGRFSGRQFSNSRSEMNVSTLELGDSALYLCASSFNSYEQYFGPGTRLTVT.

A few counts support this clonotype. CDR3 amino acids: CASSLPGQGAQHF. The CDR3, as DNA: TGTGCCAGCAGTTTACCGGGACAGGGGGCCCAGCATTTT. This chain connects TRBV28 to TRBJ1-5; the match to TRBD1 covers 11 bases. With V trimmed by 2 bases and J by 11 bases, 2 bases remained unmatched. From germline, CDR1 is MDHEN and CDR2 SYDVKM. This CDR3 has 13 amino acids.

The chain employs TRBV7-6 and TRBJ2-1; no definite D call. The germline CDR1 and CDR2 sequences are SGHVS and FNYEAQ. The CDR3 runs to 15 residues. Trimming shortened V by 7 bases and J by 7 bases, and 20 bases separated the two germline ends. CDR3 bases: TGTGCCAGCACTCTGAGCTTTTCCCGACGGAATGAGCAGTTCTTC. Translation gives CASTLSFSRRNEQFF.

Many counts were recorded for this clonotype. This rearrangement joins TRBV20-1 to TRBJ1-1; 7 bases fit TRBD1. Germline V gives CDR1 DFQATT, CDR2 SNEGSKA (reference sequence). V was pared by 3 bases and J by 7 bases, with 8 bases of the junction left unmatched. This CDR3 contains 13 residues. The CDR3 protein is CSARDLGQYEAFF. The CDR3 DNA reads as TGCAGTGCTAGGGATCTGGGACAGTATGAAGCTTTCTTT.

In this sample, this clonotype turned up many times. The V call is TRBV27, the J call TRBJ2-1, with D unclear. Trimming took 5 bases from V and 0 from J, leaving 8 bases between them. This CDR3 comprises 14 residues. Per germline, CDR1 MNHEY and CDR2 SMNVEV (reference sequence). The CDR3 protein is CASSPVASYNEQFF. CDR3 DNA sequence: TGTGCCAGCAGTCCAGTAGCCTCCTACAATGAGCAGTTCTTC.

This clonotype was seen many times. The chain recombines TRBV20-1 with TRBJ2-1; 7 nucleotides align to TRBD2. V was pared by 2 bases and J by 6 bases, with 10 bases of the junction left unmatched. The CDR3 runs 15 residues. Germline V gene lookup returns CDR1 DFQATT and CDR2 SNEGSKA (reference sequence). The CDR3 here is CSARLGIAGRNEQFF. CDR3 bases: TGCAGTGCTAGACTTGGGATAGCGGGCCGCAATGAGCAGTTCTTC.

With respect to this clonotype: A much larger clone is a single base away; this may be a read error. V usage is TRBV6-2 or TRBV6-3 and J usage is TRBJ1-5; the match to TRBD1 covers 10 bases. The CDR3 consists of 14 residues. Germline V lookup: CDR1 MNHEY, CDR2 SVGEGT. CDR3 coding DNA: TGTACCAGCAGCCGGGGACAGGGGAATCAGCCCCAGCATTTT. Protein sequence: CTSSRGQGNQPQHF.

In this sample, this clonotype turned up many times. V and J are TRBV28 and TRBJ1-3; D uncertain. This CDR3 is built from 14 residues. Trimming took 3 bases from V and 1 from J, leaving 7 bases between them. Germline V lookup: CDR1 MDHEN, CDR2 SYDVKM. The CDR3 spells CASSLYGSGNTIYF. The CDR3 bases are TGTGCCAGCAGTTTGTACGGATCTGGAAACACCATATATTTT.

The chain is built from TRBV11-2 and TRBJ2-1; unclear D gene. The germline V and J ends were trimmed by 1 base and 2 bases, with 9 bases remaining between them. Germline V CDR1 and CDR2: SGHAT, FQNNGV. This CDR3 comprises 15 residues. The CDR3 is CASSLVAGPYNEQFF. The CDR3 coding sequence is TGTGCCAGCAGCTTAGTCGCCGGGCCCTACAATGAGCAGTTCTTC.

This clonotype was found many times. J is TRBJ2-1 and V is TRBV4-3; D perhaps matches TRBD1 (6 bases). The CDR3 totals 18 residues. From germline, CDR1 is LGHNA and CDR2 YSLEER. Trimming took off 0 bases at V and 4 bases at J, with 19 bases between the two ends. The CDR3 DNA is TGCGCCAGCAGCCAAGATGGTACAGGGCACTACTTATACAATGAGCAGTTCTTC. Residues: CASSQDGTGHYLYNEQFF.

The chain joins TRBV5-1 to TRBJ2-3; D may be TRBD1 or TRBD2 (5 bases each). The CDR3 is 19 residues long. Trimming took 3 bases from V and 2 from J, leaving 25 bases between them. The germline CDR1 and CDR2 sequences are SGHRS and YFSETQ. Here the CDR3 DNA reads TGCGCCAGCAGCTCAGAAGACAGAACAGCGGTACGGGTCACAGATACGCAGTATTTT. It yields the protein CASSSEDRTAVRVTDTQYF.

The chain is built from TRBV6-5 and TRBJ2-1; D may be TRBD1 (6 bases). Germline CDR1 reads MNHEY; CDR2 reads SVGAGI. The CDR3 is 12 residues long. Trimming shortened V by 8 bases and J by 6 bases, and 11 bases separated the two germline ends. CDR3 bases: TGTGCCAGCGGGCCAGGGGTCAATGAGCAGTTCTTC. Its protein is CASGPGVNEQFF.

This clonotype was seen repeatedly, ten times or more. The chain is built from TRBV10-1 and TRBJ2-3; TRBD2 matches at 9 bases. J gave up 4 bases and V 10 bases, and 18 bases lay outside the gene matches. This CDR3 is built from 17 residues. Germline CDR1 is WNHNN and CDR2 is SYGVQD (reference sequence). The CDR3 spells CAIHRGLSGSVPDTQYF. CDR3 DNA sequence: TGCGCCATCCATAGGGGACTTAGCGGGAGTGTTCCAGATACGCAGTATTTT.

The J gene is TRBJ2-7, the V gene TRBV28, with D maybe TRBD2 (5 bases). The CDR3 covers 13 residues. Trimming removed 11 bases from V and 2 bases from J, with 16 bases in between. Per germline, CDR1 MDHEN and CDR2 SYDVKM. This chain's CDR3 is CACGLISTYEQYF. DNA of the CDR3: TGTGCCTGCGGGCTAATATCTACCTACGAGCAGTACTTC.

V gene TRBV2 combines with J gene TRBJ2-1, with 12 bases identical to TRBD2. The CDR3 covers 15 residues. Germline V gene sequence: CDR1 SNHLY, CDR2 FYNNEI. Unmatched junction bases numbered 8, after V lost 10 bases and J lost 4 bases. CDR3 DNA sequence: TGTGCCACCCTAGCGGGAGGGCCTGGGTACAATGAGCAGTTCTTC. It codes for CATLAGGPGYNEQFF.

Note on this clonotype: This likely comes from a read error, as the CDR3 has no conserved phenylalanine or tryptophan at its end. CDR3 nucleotides: TGTGCCAGCAGTCCGGGAGGGACGACCTACGAGCAGTACCTC. Encoded protein: CASSPGGTTYEQYL. This rearrangement joins TRBV27 to TRBJ2-7; 8 nucleotides line up with TRBD2. V was clipped by 5 bases and J by 2 bases; unmatched bases: 5. Germline V lookup: CDR1 MNHEY, CDR2 SMNVEV (reference sequence). CDR3 size: 14 residues.

As for this clonotype: In this CDR3 the conserved last residue, phenylalanine or tryptophan, is missing, so a read error is likely. The V call is TRBV20-1, the J call TRBJ2-7; maybe TRBD2 (5 bases). This CDR3 is 15 amino acids long. CDR1 is DFQATT and CDR2 is SNEGSKA in the germline V gene (reference sequence). The V end was cut by 2 bases, the J end by 1 base, with 15 bases between. The CDR3 loop reads CSARKAEVPSYEQYL. CDR3 bases: TGCAGTGCTAGAAAGGCGGAGGTACCTTCCTACGAGCAGTACCTC.